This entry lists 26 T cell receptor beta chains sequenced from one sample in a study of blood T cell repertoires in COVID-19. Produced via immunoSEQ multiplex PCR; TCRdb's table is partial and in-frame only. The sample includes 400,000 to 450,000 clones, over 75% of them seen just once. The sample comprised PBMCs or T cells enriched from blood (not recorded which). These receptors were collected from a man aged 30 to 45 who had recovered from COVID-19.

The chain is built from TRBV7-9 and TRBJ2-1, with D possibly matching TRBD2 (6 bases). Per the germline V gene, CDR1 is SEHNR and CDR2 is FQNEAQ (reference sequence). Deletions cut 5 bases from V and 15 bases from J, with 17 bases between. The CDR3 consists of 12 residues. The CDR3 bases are TGTGCCAGCAGCCTGACTGGGAGGAGGATGTTCTTC. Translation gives CASSLTGRRMFF. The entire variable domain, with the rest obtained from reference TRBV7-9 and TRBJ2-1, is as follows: DTGVSQNPRHKITKRGQNVTFRCDPISEHNRLYWYRQTLGQGPEFLTYFQNEAQLEKSRLLSDRFSAERPKGSFSTLEIQRTEQGDSAMYLCASSLTGRRMFFGPGTRLTVL.

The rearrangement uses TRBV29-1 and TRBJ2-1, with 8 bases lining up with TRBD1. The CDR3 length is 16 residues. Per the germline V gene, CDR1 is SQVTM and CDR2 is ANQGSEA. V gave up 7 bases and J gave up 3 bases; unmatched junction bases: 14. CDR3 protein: CSANFGTGMYYNEQFF. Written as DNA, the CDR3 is TGCAGCGCGAACTTTGGGACAGGAATGTACTACAATGAGCAGTTCTTC.

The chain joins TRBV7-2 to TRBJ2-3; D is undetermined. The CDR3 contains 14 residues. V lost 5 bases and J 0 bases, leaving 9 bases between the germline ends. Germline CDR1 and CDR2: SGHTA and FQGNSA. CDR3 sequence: CASSPPPSTDTQYF. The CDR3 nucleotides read TGTGCCAGCAGCCCCCCCCCAAGCACAGATACGCAGTATTTT.

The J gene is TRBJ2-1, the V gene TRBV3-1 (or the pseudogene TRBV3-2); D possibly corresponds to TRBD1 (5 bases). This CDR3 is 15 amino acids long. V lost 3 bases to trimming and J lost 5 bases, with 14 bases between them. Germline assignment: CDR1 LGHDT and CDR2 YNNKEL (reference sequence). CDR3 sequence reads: CASSHRQNFHNEQFF. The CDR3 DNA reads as TGTGCCAGCAGCCACCGACAGAATTTTCACAATGAGCAGTTCTTC.

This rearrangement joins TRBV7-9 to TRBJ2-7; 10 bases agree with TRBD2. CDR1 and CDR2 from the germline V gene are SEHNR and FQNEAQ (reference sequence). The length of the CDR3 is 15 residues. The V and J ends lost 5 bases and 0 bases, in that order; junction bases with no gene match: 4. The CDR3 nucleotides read TGTGCCAGCAGCAAAGTAGCGGGAGGCTCCTACGAGCAGTACTTC. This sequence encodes CASSKVAGGSYEQYF.

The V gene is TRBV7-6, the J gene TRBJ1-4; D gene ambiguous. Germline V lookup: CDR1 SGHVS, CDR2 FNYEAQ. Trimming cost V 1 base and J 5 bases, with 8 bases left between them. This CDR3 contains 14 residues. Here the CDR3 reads CASSLDSFNEKLFF. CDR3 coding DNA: TGTGCCAGCAGCTTAGACAGTTTCAATGAAAAACTGTTTTTT. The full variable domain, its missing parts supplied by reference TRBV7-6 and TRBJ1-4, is GAGVSQSPRYKVTKRGQDVALRCDPISGHVSLYWYRQALGQGPEFLTYFNYEAQQDKSGLPNDRFSAERPEGSISTLTIQRTEQRDSAMYRCASSLDSFNEKLFFGSGTQLSVL.

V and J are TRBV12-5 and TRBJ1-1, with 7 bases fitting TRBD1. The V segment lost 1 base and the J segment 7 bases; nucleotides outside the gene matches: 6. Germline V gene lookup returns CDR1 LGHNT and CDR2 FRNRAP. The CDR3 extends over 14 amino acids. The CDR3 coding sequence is TGTGCTAGTGGTTTGGCCGACAGGGACAGTGAAGCTTTCTTT. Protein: CASGLADRDSEAFF.

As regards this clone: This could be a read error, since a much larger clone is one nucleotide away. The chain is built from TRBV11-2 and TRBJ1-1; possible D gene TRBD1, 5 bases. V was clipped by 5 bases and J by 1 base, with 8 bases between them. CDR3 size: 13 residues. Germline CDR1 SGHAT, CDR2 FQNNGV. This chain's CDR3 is CASSAQGNTEAFF. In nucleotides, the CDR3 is TGTGCCAGCAGCGCGCAGGGGAACACTGAAGCTTTCTTT. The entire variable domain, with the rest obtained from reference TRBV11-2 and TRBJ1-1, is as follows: EAGVAQSPRYKIIEKRQSVAFWCNPISGHATLYWYQQILGQGPKLLIQFQNNGVVDDSQLPKDRFSAERLKGVDSTLKIQPAKLEDSAVYLCASSAQGNTEAFFGQGTRLTVV.

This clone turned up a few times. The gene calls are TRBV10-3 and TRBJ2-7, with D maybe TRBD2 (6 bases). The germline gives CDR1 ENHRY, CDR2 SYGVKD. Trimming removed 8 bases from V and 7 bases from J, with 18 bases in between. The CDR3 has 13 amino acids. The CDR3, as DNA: TGTGCCATCGCGGGAACCACTACGAGGGAGCAGTACTTC. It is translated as CAIAGTTTREQYF.

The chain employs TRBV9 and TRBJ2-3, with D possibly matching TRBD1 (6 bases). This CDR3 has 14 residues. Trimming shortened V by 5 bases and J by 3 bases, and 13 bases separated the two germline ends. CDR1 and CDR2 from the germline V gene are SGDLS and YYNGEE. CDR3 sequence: CASSPETGTDTQYF. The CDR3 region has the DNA TGTGCCAGCAGTCCCGAAACAGGGACAGATACGCAGTATTTT.

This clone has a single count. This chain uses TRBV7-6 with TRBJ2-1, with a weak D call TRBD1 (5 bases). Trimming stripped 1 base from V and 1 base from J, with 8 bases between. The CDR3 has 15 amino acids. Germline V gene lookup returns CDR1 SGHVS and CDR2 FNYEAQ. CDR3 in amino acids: CASSLDPGSYNEQFF. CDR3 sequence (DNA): TGTGCCAGCAGCTTAGACCCAGGGTCCTACAATGAGCAGTTCTTC.

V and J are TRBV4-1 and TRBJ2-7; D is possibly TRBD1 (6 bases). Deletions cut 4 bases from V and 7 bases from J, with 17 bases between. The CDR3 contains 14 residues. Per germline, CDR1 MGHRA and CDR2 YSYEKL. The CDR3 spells CASSPLAGVGEQYF. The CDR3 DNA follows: TGCGCCAGCAGCCCGCTGGCAGGGGTGGGGGAGCAGTACTTC.

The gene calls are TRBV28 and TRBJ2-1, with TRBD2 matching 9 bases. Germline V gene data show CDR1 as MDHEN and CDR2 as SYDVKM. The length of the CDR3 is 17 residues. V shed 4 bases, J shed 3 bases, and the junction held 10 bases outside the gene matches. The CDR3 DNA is TGTGCCAGCAGTTACCGACCAGCGGGAGGCCTCTACAATGAGCAGTTCTTC. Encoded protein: CASSYRPAGGLYNEQFF.

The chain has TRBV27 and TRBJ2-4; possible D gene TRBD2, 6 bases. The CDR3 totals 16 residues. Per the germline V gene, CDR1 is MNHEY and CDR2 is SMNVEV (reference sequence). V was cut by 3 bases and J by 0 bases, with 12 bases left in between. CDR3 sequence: CASSFIADLAKNIQYF. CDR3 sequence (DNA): TGTGCCAGCAGTTTTATAGCGGACTTAGCCAAAAACATTCAGTACTTC.

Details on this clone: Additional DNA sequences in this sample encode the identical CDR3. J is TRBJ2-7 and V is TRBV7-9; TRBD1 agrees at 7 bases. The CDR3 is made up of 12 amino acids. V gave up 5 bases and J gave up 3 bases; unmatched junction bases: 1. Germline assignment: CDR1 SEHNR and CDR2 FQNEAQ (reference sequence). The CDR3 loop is CASSPGGYEQYF. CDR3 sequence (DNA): TGTGCCAGCAGCCCAGGGGGCTACGAGCAGTACTTC.

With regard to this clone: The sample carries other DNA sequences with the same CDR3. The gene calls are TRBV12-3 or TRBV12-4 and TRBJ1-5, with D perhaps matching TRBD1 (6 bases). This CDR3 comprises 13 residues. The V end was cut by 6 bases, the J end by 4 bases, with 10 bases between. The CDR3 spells CASSPQGNQPQHF. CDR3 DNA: TGTGCCAGCAGCCCACAGGGAAATCAGCCCCAGCATTTT.

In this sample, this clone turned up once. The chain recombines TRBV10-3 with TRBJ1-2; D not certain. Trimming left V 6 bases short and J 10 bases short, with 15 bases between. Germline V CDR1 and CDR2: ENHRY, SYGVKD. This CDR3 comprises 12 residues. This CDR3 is CAIRGEVGYYTF. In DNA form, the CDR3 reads TGTGCCATCAGGGGAGAGGTAGGGTACTACACCTTC.

The chain's CDR3 is CASSLDGGLGNQPQHF. The CDR3 DNA reads as TGCGCCAGCAGCTTGGACGGGGGGCTGGGCAATCAGCCCCAGCATTTT. The chain uses TRBV5-1 and TRBJ1-5; maybe TRBD1 (6 bases). CDR1 SGHRS and CDR2 YFSETQ come from the germline V gene. Trimming removed 0 bases at V and 2 bases at J, with 12 bases between. The length of the CDR3 is 16 residues.

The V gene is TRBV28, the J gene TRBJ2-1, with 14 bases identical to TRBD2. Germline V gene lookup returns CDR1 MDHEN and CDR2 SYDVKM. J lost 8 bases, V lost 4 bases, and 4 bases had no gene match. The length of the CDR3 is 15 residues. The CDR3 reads CASSSPGLAGDEQFF. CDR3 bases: TGTGCCAGCAGTTCCCCGGGACTAGCGGGAGATGAGCAGTTCTTC.

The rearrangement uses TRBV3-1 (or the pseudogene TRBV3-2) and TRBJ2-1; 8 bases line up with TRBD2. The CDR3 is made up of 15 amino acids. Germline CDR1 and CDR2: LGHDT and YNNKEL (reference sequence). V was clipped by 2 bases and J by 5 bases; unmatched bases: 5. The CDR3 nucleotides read TGTGCCAGCAGCCAAATTAGCGGGGTCGACAATGAGCAGTTCTTC. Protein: CASSQISGVDNEQFF.

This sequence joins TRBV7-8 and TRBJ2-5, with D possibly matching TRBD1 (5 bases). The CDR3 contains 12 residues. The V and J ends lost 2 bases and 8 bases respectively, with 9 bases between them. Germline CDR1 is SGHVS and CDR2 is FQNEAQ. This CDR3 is CASSLKGETQYF. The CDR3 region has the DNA TGTGCCAGCAGCTTAAAAGGGGAAACCCAGTACTTC.

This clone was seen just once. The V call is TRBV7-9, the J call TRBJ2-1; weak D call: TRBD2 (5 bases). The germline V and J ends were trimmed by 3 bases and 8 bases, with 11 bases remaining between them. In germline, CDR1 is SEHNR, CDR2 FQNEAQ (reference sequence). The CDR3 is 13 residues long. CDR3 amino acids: CASSFEGQDEQFF. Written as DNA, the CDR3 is TGTGCCAGCAGCTTCGAGGGCCAGGATGAGCAGTTCTTC.

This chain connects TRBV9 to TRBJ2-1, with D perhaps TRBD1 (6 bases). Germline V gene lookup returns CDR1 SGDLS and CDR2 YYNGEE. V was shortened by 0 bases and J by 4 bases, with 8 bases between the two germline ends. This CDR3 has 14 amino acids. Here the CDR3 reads CASSVAQGYNEQFF. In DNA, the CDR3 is TGTGCCAGCAGCGTAGCACAGGGTTACAATGAGCAGTTCTTC.

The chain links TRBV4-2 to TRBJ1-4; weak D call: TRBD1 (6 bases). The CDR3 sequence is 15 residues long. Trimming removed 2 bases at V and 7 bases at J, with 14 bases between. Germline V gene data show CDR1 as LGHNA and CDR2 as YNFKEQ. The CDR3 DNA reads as TGTGCCAGCAGCCAATCTTTCAGGGGTGGTGAAAAACTGTTTTTT. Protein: CASSQSFRGGEKLFF.

CDR3 in amino acids: CASSLGQGSWGTQYF. The CDR3 bases are TGTGCCAGCAGCTTAGGACAGGGGTCTTGGGGGACCCAGTACTTC. The chain recombines TRBV7-9 with TRBJ2-5; 8 bases match TRBD1. Germline-derived CDR1 and CDR2 are SEHNR and FQNEAQ (reference sequence). There are 15 residues in the CDR3. The V segment lost 1 base and the J segment 7 bases; nucleotides outside the gene matches: 8.

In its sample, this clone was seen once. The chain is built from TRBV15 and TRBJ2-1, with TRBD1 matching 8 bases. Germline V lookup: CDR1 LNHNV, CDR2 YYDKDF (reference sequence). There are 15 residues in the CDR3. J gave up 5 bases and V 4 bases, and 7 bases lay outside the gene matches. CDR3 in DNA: TGTGCCACCAGCAAAGATCAGGGGGCCCACAATGAGCAGTTCTTC. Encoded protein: CATSKDQGAHNEQFF.